This passage covers 25 T cell receptor beta chains from one sample sequenced in a study of blood T cells in healthy people across ages. A second about 7 to 12 cycle PCR used barcoded and J-beta primers. TCRdb reanalysed the 5' RACE reads using MiXCR and keeps one entry per CDR3 protein. The sample holds about a million distinct CDR3 sequences, under 50% seen once. The specimen was blood. The source is a man aged 25-40 years in good health.

This clonotype was detected many times. Relative to the germline gene, one junction end is altered; a read error may explain this. The chain recombines TRBV5-1 with TRBJ2-1; D is perhaps TRBD1 (6 bases). Germline V lookup: CDR1 SGHRS, CDR2 YFSETQ. The length of the CDR3 is 15 residues. CDR3 DNA sequence: TGTGCTAGCAGCTTAGCCCAGGGGTCCTACAATGAGCAGTTCTTC. It codes for CASSLAQGSYNEQFF.

This rearrangement joins TRBV29-1 to TRBJ2-1; either TRBD1 or TRBD2 may fit D (5 bases each). CDR1 and CDR2 from the germline V gene are SQVTM and ANQGSEA. The CDR3 contains 16 residues. Here the CDR3 DNA reads TGCTGCTCAACCGGCTTCGGGGCAGGGAAGGGCAATGAGCAGTTCTTC. It yields the protein CCSTGFGAGKGNEQFF.

This clonotype was seen just once. The V call is TRBV27, the J call TRBJ1-2, with 10 bases identical to TRBD1. CDR1 and CDR2 from the germline V gene are MNHEY and SMNVEV (reference sequence). Trimming removed 5 bases from V and 7 bases from J; junction bases left unmatched: 13. The CDR3 is made up of 16 amino acids. For the CDR3, the DNA is TGTGCCAGCAGTGCTACTCCCGGGACAGGGGTAGGTGGCTACACCTTC. It specifies CASSATPGTGVGGYTF.

This clonotype was found a few times. The chain employs TRBV7-2 and TRBJ2-1; possible D gene TRBD2, 6 bases. Trimming stripped 1 base from V and 8 bases from J, with 15 bases between. The germline gives CDR1 SGHTA, CDR2 FQGNSA. The CDR3 sequence is 15 residues long. This CDR3 reads CASSLGVLTRDEQFF. DNA of the CDR3: TGTGCCAGCAGCTTAGGGGTTCTGACTAGGGATGAGCAGTTCTTC.

The count of this clonotype is one. The V gene is TRBV7-6, the J gene TRBJ2-3; maybe TRBD2 (5 bases). Germline CDR1 is SGHVS and CDR2 is FNYEAQ. CDR3 size: 16 residues. V gave up 5 bases and J gave up 0 bases, with 15 bases separating them. The CDR3 loop is CASSLGLVLSTDTQYF. The DNA of the CDR3 is TGTGCCAGCAGCCTCGGACTCGTACTTAGCACAGATACGCAGTATTTT.

V is TRBV11-3 and J is TRBJ2-1, with 8 nucleotides matching TRBD2. This CDR3 contains 15 residues. Per germline, CDR1 SGHNT and CDR2 YENEEA. The J segment lost 6 bases and the V segment lost 5 bases, leaving 9 bases of the junction unmatched. CDR3 sequence (DNA): TGTGCCAGCAGCCGGATCGGGGGGGTGTCCAATGAGCAGTTCTTC. It is translated as CASSRIGGVSNEQFF. Full variable domain (rest looked up from reference TRBV11-3 and TRBJ2-1): EAGVVQSPRYKIIEKKQPVAFWCNPISGHNTLYWYLQNLGQGPELLIRYENEEAVDDSQLPKDRFSAERLKGVDSTLKIQPAELGDSAVYLCASSRIGGVSNEQFFGPGTRLTVL.

A word on this clonotype: Compared with germline, one end of the junction differs, possibly owing to a read error. The V gene is TRBV4-1, the J gene TRBJ2-1; TRBD2 matches at 8 bases. Germline V lookup: CDR1 MGHRA, CDR2 YSYEKL. The CDR3 has 16 residues. CDR3 amino acids: CTSSQPPRGDYNEQFF. The CDR3 coding sequence is TGCACCAGCAGCCAGCCCCCGCGGGGGGACTACAATGAGCAGTTCTTC.

The genes are TRBV7-9 and TRBJ1-4, with unresolved D. The V gene lost 4 bases and the J gene lost 8 bases, with 11 bases spanning the gap. The V gene's germline CDR1 is SEHNR and CDR2 FQNEAQ (reference sequence). The length of the CDR3 is 13 residues. The CDR3: CASSSAVQEKLFF. The CDR3 DNA follows: TGTGCCAGCAGCTCCGCGGTCCAAGAAAAACTGTTTTTT.

The chain employs TRBV29-1 and TRBJ2-1, with D possibly TRBD1 on 6 matching bases. This CDR3 spans 13 amino acids. Germline V CDR1 and CDR2: SQVTM, ANQGSEA. The V gene lost 3 bases and the J gene lost 5 bases, with 11 bases spanning the gap. This CDR3 reads CSVDRRGNNEQFF. The CDR3 nucleotides are TGCAGCGTTGACCGCAGGGGAAACAATGAGCAGTTCTTC.

Concerning this clonotype itself: Possible read error: a much larger clone is one base away. The chain carries TRBV28 and TRBJ2-6, with D hard to call. The CDR3 loop spans 16 amino acids. CDR1 is MDHEN, CDR2 SYDVKM, per germline. The CDR3 spells CAGSFLSDSGANVLTF. The CDR3 coding sequence is TGTGCCGGCAGTTTCCTGAGTGACTCTGGGGCCAACGTCCTGACTTTC.

This clonotype was seen only a few times. J is TRBJ2-7 and V is TRBV29-1; a weak D match, TRBD1 (6 bases). This CDR3 contains 14 residues. In germline, CDR1 is SQVTM, CDR2 ANQGSEA. Trimming cost V 3 bases and J 5 bases, with 17 bases left between them. This CDR3 reads CSVEGSGVSDEQYF. The CDR3 region has the DNA TGCAGCGTTGAGGGATCAGGGGTGAGCGACGAGCAGTACTTC.

The CDR3 bases are TGCAGTGCTAGTCCGGGGGTCACCGTTAATCAGCCCCAGCATTTT. Its translation is CSASPGVTVNQPQHF. The genes are TRBV20-1 and TRBJ1-5; the D gene is possibly TRBD1 (5 bases). Germline V gives CDR1 DFQATT, CDR2 SNEGSKA (reference sequence). Trimming stripped 3 bases from V and 4 bases from J, with 16 bases between. This CDR3 spans 15 amino acids.

The CDR3 DNA is TGCAGTCCAGGACTAGCGGGGGGATCCTACAATGAGCAGTTCTTC. This codes for CSPGLAGGSYNEQFF. This chain connects TRBV20-1 to TRBJ2-1, with 14 bases aligning to TRBD2. J lost 1 base, V lost 8 bases, and 4 bases had no gene match. The CDR3 runs to 15 residues. Looked up from germline, CDR1 is DFQATT and CDR2 is SNEGSKA (reference sequence).

In DNA form, the CDR3 reads TGTGCCAGCAGTGAAGGGGCGTTGAGAGATACGCAGTATTTT. This codes for CASSEGALRDTQYF. The chain uses TRBV6-1 and TRBJ2-3; D is uncertain. Trimming cost V 1 base and J 5 bases, with 10 bases left between them. CDR3 length equals 14 residues. Germline loops: CDR1 MNHNS, CDR2 SASEGT.

This CDR3 is CSVEGTLRNEQYF. The CDR3 DNA sequence: TGCAGCGTTGAAGGGACTCTCAGGAATGAGCAGTACTTC. The chain combines TRBV29-1 with TRBJ2-5; D perhaps matches TRBD2 (5 bases). The germline CDR1 and CDR2 sequences are SQVTM and ANQGSEA. V dropped 1 base and J dropped 11 bases, with 17 bases sitting between them. The CDR3 runs to 13 residues.

In this sample, this clonotype turned up a few times. The genes are TRBV7-6 and TRBJ2-5; D ambiguous. The CDR3 runs to 15 residues. Germline V gene data show CDR1 as SGHVS and CDR2 as FNYEAQ. Trimming left V 5 bases short and J 2 bases short, with 15 bases between. The CDR3 is CASSPTATDQETQYF. CDR3 sequence (DNA): TGTGCCAGCAGCCCCACGGCGACGGATCAAGAGACCCAGTACTTC.

The V and J genes are TRBV15 and TRBJ2-3; D assignment may be TRBD1 or TRBD2 (5 bases each). CDR3 size: 14 residues. The germline V and J ends were trimmed by 4 bases and 0 bases, with 8 bases remaining between them. From germline, CDR1 is LNHNV and CDR2 YYDKDF (reference sequence). The CDR3 protein is CATSKGDSTDTQYF. CDR3 DNA sequence: TGTGCCACCAGCAAAGGGGACAGCACAGATACGCAGTATTTT.

The CDR3 region has the DNA TGTGCCACCCATGCCGCAGGGGCCCCCCTTGGGACCGGGGAGCTGTTTTTT. Its protein is CATHAAGAPLGTGELFF. V is TRBV10-3 and J is TRBJ2-2; tentatively, D is TRBD1 (6 bases). Germline values: CDR1 ENHRY, CDR2 SYGVKD. V was trimmed by 10 bases and J by 5 bases, leaving 26 bases between them. This CDR3 contains 17 residues.

The chain recombines TRBV27 with TRBJ1-6, with D unclear. Germline CDR1 and CDR2: MNHEY and SMNVEV (reference sequence). This CDR3 region has 16 residues. The V gene lost 3 bases and the J gene lost 4 bases, with 13 bases spanning the gap. CDR3 protein: CASSFGSISYNSPLHF. CDR3 DNA: TGTGCCAGCAGTTTCGGATCCATTTCTTATAATTCACCCCTCCACTTT.

The chain combines TRBV5-1 with TRBJ2-2; D not certain. The germline CDR1 and CDR2 sequences are SGHRS and YFSETQ. V was clipped by 5 bases and J by 6 bases, with 17 bases between them. The CDR3 runs 15 residues. The CDR3 coding sequence is TGCGCCAGCAGACATCCTACGTCAGGACCCGGGGAGCTGTTTTTT. Amino acids: CASRHPTSGPGELFF.

The V gene is TRBV20-1, the J gene TRBJ2-1; no definite D call. This CDR3 region has 14 residues. Trimming shortened V by 5 bases and J by 0 bases, and 11 bases separated the two germline ends. Germline V gene sequence: CDR1 DFQATT, CDR2 SNEGSKA (reference sequence). The CDR3 nucleotides are TGCAGTGCTTATACTGCCAGCTCCTACAATGAGCAGTTCTTC. Translation gives CSAYTASSYNEQFF.

V is TRBV6-5 and J is TRBJ1-5; TRBD1 might be the D (5 bases). V was clipped by 6 bases and J by 3 bases, with 15 bases between them. CDR3 size: 15 residues. The germline CDR1 and CDR2 sequences are MNHEY and SVGAGI. The CDR3 reads CASRTNQGNNQPQHF. The CDR3 coding sequence is TGTGCCAGCAGAACAAATCAGGGTAACAATCAGCCCCAGCATTTT.

Concerning this clonotype: This clone may be a read error of a much larger clone one base away. The chain uses TRBV3-1 and TRBJ2-5; 8 nucleotides match TRBD2. The germline V gene encodes CDR1 LGHDT and CDR2 YNNKEL (reference sequence). The junction had 5 bases not matched to a gene; V was cut back by 3 bases and J by 5 bases. The length of the CDR3 is 14 residues. The CDR3 coding sequence is TGTGCCAGCAGCCACGGGACTAGGTTGGAGACCCAGTACTTC. Amino acid sequence: CASSHGTRLETQYF.

This clonotype was counted only a few times. The CDR3 DNA is TGTGCCAGCAGCATAAACAATCGGGGTTCCGAGACCCAGTACTTC. Residues: CASSINNRGSETQYF. The chain employs TRBV7-3 and TRBJ2-5, with D perhaps matching TRBD2 (5 bases). V shed 5 bases and J shed 5 bases, with 18 bases lying between them. The CDR3 extends over 15 amino acids. Germline loops: CDR1 SGHTA, CDR2 FQGTGA.

DNA of the CDR3: TGCAGCGTTGAGGACTGGGGTGACAATGAGCAGTTCTTC. Protein sequence: CSVEDWGDNEQFF. The chain employs TRBV29-1 and TRBJ2-1, with TRBD2 as a possible D gene (5 bases). V shed 3 bases and J shed 5 bases, with 11 bases lying between them. The CDR3 is made up of 13 amino acids. Germline V CDR1 and CDR2: SQVTM, ANQGSEA.